A single sample gave rise to the 4 T cell receptor beta chains below, sequenced in a study of blood T cell repertoires in COVID-19. TCRdb's copy holds only in-frame clones and misses some; the assay was immunoSEQ multiplex PCR. The sample holds about 280,000 clones; roughly 89% are singletons and the top ten take 6%. What was sequenced was PBMCs or T cells enriched from blood (not recorded which). These TCRs come from a woman in her 40s who had recovered from COVID-19.

This sequence joins TRBV18 and TRBJ1-5; TRBD1 matches at 9 bases. J lost 4 bases, V lost 5 bases, and 9 bases had no gene match. Germline V gene lookup returns CDR1 KGHSH and CDR2 LQKENI. This CDR3 has 16 residues. Here the CDR3 reads CASSERDRERNQPQHF. CDR3 bases: TGTGCCAGCTCAGAGCGGGACAGGGAGAGGAATCAGCCCCAGCATTTT.

The chain employs TRBV30 and TRBJ2-2; 11 bases agree with TRBD2. The germline gives CDR1 GTSNPN, CDR2 SVGIG (reference sequence). CDR3 size: 15 residues. V dropped 5 bases and J dropped 3; count of bases not matched to a gene: 5. In DNA form, the CDR3 reads TGTGCCTGGGGTAGCGGGAGGGCTTACACCGGGGAGCTGTTTTTT. Its translation: CAWGSGRAYTGELFF.

V gene TRBV20-1 combines with J gene TRBJ1-4; 11 positions agree with TRBD1. Per the germline V gene, CDR1 is DFQATT and CDR2 is SNEGSKA (reference sequence). The CDR3 extends over 15 amino acids. Trimming took 3 bases from V and 7 from J; bases not matched to a gene: 7. The DNA of the CDR3 is TGCAGTGCTAGTTTACCCGGGACAGGGGGTGAAAAACTGTTTTTT. It is translated as CSASLPGTGGEKLFF.

The genes are TRBV9 and TRBJ1-1; possibly TRBD1 for D (6 bases). Per germline, CDR1 SGDLS and CDR2 YYNGEE. V was pared by 3 bases and J by 0 bases, with 15 bases between. This CDR3 has 16 amino acids. In nucleotides, the CDR3 is TGTGCCAGCAGCGCTTCAGGGGTACCCGTGAACACTGAAGCTTTCTTT. The encoded protein is CASSASGVPVNTEAFF. The variable domain in full, completed from reference TRBV9 and TRBJ1-1, reads DSGVTQTPKHLITATGQRVTLRCSPRSGDLSVYWYQQSLDQGLQFLIQYYNGEERAKGNILERFSAQQFPDLHSELNLSSLELGDSALYFCASSASGVPVNTEAFFGQGTRLTVV.